These 29 T cell receptor beta chains share one sample of origin, sequenced in a study of T cells in localized non-small cell lung cancer (TCRdb year 2020). Libraries came from the immunoSEQ multiplex PCR assay. TCRdb holds this immuneACCESS table with in-frame rearrangements only. Some clones are missing; in checked studies, unresolved V genes explain under half, and the rest has no known cause. The sample contains fewer than 25,000 clones, 85% to 90% of them found a single time. In total, the top ten clones hold 10% to 15% of the sample. Source: peripheral blood, taken before any cancer treatment. The source of these receptors is a male donor at least 60 years old with stage I lung adenocarcinoma.

V gene TRBV14 combines with J gene TRBJ2-7; 9 positions agree with TRBD2. The V and J ends lost 2 bases and 2 bases, in that order; junction bases with no gene match: 7. This CDR3 has 16 amino acids. Germline loops: CDR1 SGHDN, CDR2 FVKESK. CDR3 loop: CASSQSWAGGPYEQYF. In nucleotides, the CDR3 is TGTGCCAGCAGCCAATCATGGGCGGGAGGGCCCTACGAGCAGTACTTC.

The CDR3: CASSWDRGLGTGELFF. The CDR3 DNA reads TGTGCCAGCAGCTGGGACAGGGGGCTAGGCACCGGGGAGCTGTTTTTT. V gene TRBV7-2 combines with J gene TRBJ2-2; 12 bases agree with TRBD1. The CDR3 extends over 16 amino acids. V lost 4 bases, J lost 4 bases, and 4 bases stayed unmatched. Germline V gene data show CDR1 as SGHTA and CDR2 as FQGNSA.

This rearrangement joins TRBV10-3 to TRBJ2-7, with a weak D call TRBD1 (6 bases). Deletions cut 2 bases from V and 0 bases from J, with 11 bases between. CDR3 length equals 15 residues. Looked up from germline, CDR1 is ENHRY and CDR2 is SYGVKD. The CDR3 region is CAISEVQGASYEQYF. The CDR3 nucleotides are TGTGCCATCAGTGAGGTACAGGGAGCCTCCTACGAGCAGTACTTC.

CDR3 nucleotide sequence: TGTGCCAGTAGTAGTCCCCGGGACGAGTCCGGCCAGAAATACGAGCAGTACTTC. Translated: CASSSPRDESGQKYEQYF. The chain uses TRBV19 and TRBJ2-7, with D perhaps assigned TRBD1 or TRBD2 (5 bases each). V was shortened by 4 bases and J by 4 bases, with 26 bases between the two germline ends. The CDR3 has 18 amino acids. Germline V gene data show CDR1 as LNHDA and CDR2 as SQIVND (reference sequence).

The gene calls are TRBV7-2 and TRBJ2-2, with TRBD2 as a possible D gene (6 bases). The CDR3 is 16 residues long. V dropped 5 bases and J dropped 6 bases, with 19 bases sitting between them. Germline CDR1 reads SGHTA; CDR2 reads FQGNSA. CDR3 DNA: TGTGCCAGCAGCCCCCCGGGAGTTATCCCGGCCGGGGAGCTGTTTTTT. The encoded protein is CASSPPGVIPAGELFF.

The chain links TRBV5-1 to TRBJ2-2; D is uncertain. Germline lookup yields CDR1 SGHRS and CDR2 YFSETQ. CDR3 length: 14 residues. V was cut by 0 bases and J by 2 bases, with 5 bases left in between. In DNA form, the CDR3 reads TGCGCCAGCAGCTTGGCCGGAAACACCGGGGAGCTGTTTTTT. Translation gives CASSLAGNTGELFF.

This sequence joins TRBV4-1 and TRBJ2-6; 10 nucleotides agree with TRBD1. J gave up 4 bases and V 2 bases, and 5 bases lay outside the gene matches. CDR1 is MGHRA, CDR2 YSYEKL, per germline. The CDR3 runs to 17 residues. The CDR3 DNA reads as TGCGCCAGCAGCCAATTCGACAGGGGGCTCGGGGCCAACGTCCTGACTTTC. Its translation: CASSQFDRGLGANVLTF.

This rearrangement joins TRBV5-1 to TRBJ1-4; 8 bases agree with TRBD1. The V gene end was trimmed by 0 bases and the J gene end by 0 bases; junction bases not matched to a gene: 4. This CDR3 comprises 17 residues. The germline V gene has CDR1 SGHRS and CDR2 YFSETQ. CDR3 sequence: CASSLGQGLATNEKLFF. The CDR3 region has the DNA TGCGCCAGCAGCTTGGGACAGGGGCTAGCAACTAATGAAAAACTGTTTTTT.

This chain uses TRBV7-2 with TRBJ2-5; D is undetermined. From germline, CDR1 is SGHTA and CDR2 FQGNSA. The CDR3 has 14 residues. The germline V and J ends were trimmed by 4 bases and 5 bases, with 14 bases remaining between them. CDR3 residues: CASSSYTGRETQYF. CDR3 nucleotide sequence: TGTGCCAGCAGCTCCTACACTGGGCGGGAGACCCAGTACTTC.

The chain couples TRBV5-1 to TRBJ2-7, with TRBD2 matching over 7 bases. V trimming: 0 bases; J trimming: 4 bases; junction bases outside the gene matches: 7. Germline V gene sequence: CDR1 SGHRS, CDR2 YFSETQ. This CDR3 region has 15 residues. The CDR3 region is CASSLAGGGSYEQYF. The CDR3 DNA is TGCGCCAGCAGCTTGGCGGGGGGAGGGAGTTACGAGCAGTACTTC.

Regarding this clone: Other DNA sequences in the sample encode the same CDR3. This chain joins TRBV7-2 and TRBJ2-1; D gene ambiguous. Trimming left V 0 bases short and J 4 bases short, with 10 bases between. Germline CDR1 reads SGHTA; CDR2 reads FQGNSA. This CDR3 contains 15 residues. The CDR3 reads CASSLAADGYNEQFF. CDR3 in DNA: TGTGCCAGCAGCTTAGCTGCGGATGGATACAATGAGCAGTTCTTC.

This chain joins TRBV19 and TRBJ2-3; the D gene is possibly TRBD2 (5 bases). The CDR3 is made up of 14 amino acids. With 3 bases removed from V and 2 bases from J, the gap between germline ends came to 9 bases. Germline CDR1 LNHDA, CDR2 SQIVND (reference sequence). The CDR3 loop reads CASSMEESTDTQYF. In nucleotides, the CDR3 is TGTGCCAGTAGTATGGAGGAGTCCACAGATACGCAGTATTTT.

The chain recombines TRBV28 with TRBJ1-1; D is unclear. The germline gives CDR1 MDHEN, CDR2 SYDVKM. The CDR3 has 12 residues. Trimming stripped 6 bases from V and 10 bases from J, with 15 bases between. The CDR3 reads CASSLGRPGAFF. The DNA of the CDR3 is TGTGCCAGCAGCCTCGGCCGGCCGGGAGCTTTCTTT.

V is TRBV10-1 and J is TRBJ1-5, with no clear D. Trimming took 2 bases from V and 7 from J, leaving 9 bases between them. The CDR3 spans 13 residues. Germline-derived CDR1 and CDR2 are WNHNN and SYGVQD (reference sequence). In DNA, the CDR3 is TGCGCCAGCAGTGAGGGATGGAACCAGCCCCAGCATTTT. This translates into CASSEGWNQPQHF.

This chain connects TRBV6-1 to TRBJ2-5, with 8 positions matching TRBD1. V shed 2 bases, J shed 4 bases, and the junction held 3 bases outside the gene matches. Germline V CDR1 and CDR2: MNHNS, SASEGT. This CDR3 has 14 amino acids. This CDR3 is CASSERGTGETQYF. The CDR3, as DNA: TGTGCCAGCAGTGAACGAGGGACAGGAGAGACCCAGTACTTC.

The chain links TRBV5-6 to TRBJ1-5; no definite D call. Germline CDR1 is SGHDT and CDR2 is YYEEEE. The ends were cut back, 1 base at V and 4 bases at J, with 12 bases in the middle. This CDR3 has 15 residues. The DNA for the CDR3 is TGTGCCAGCAGCTTGTACGCTGCGAGGAATCAGCCCCAGCATTTT. It is translated as CASSLYAARNQPQHF.

This chain connects TRBV30 to TRBJ2-3; maybe TRBD2 (6 bases). The CDR3 covers 12 residues. V lost 6 bases and J 6 bases, leaving 13 bases between the germline ends. The germline V gene has CDR1 GTSNPN and CDR2 SVGIG (reference sequence). The CDR3 protein is CACPHAGDTQYF. In nucleotides, the CDR3 is TGTGCCTGCCCGCACGCGGGGGATACGCAGTATTTT.

The chain joins TRBV27 to TRBJ1-4; 11 bases fit TRBD1. In germline, CDR1 is MNHEY, CDR2 SMNVEV (reference sequence). The CDR3 contains 15 residues. V dropped 2 bases and J dropped 7; count of bases not matched to a gene: 3. The CDR3 reads CASSLKGTGGEKLFF. CDR3 in DNA: TGTGCCAGCAGTTTAAAGGGGACAGGGGGTGAAAAACTGTTTTTT.

This clone showed up just a few times. This same CDR3 is encoded by further DNA sequences in the sample. The J gene is TRBJ2-5, the V gene TRBV10-3; the match to TRBD1 covers 7 bases. V was clipped by 6 bases and J by 2 bases; unmatched bases: 3. The germline V gene has CDR1 ENHRY and CDR2 SYGVKD. The CDR3 loop spans 13 amino acids. The CDR3 region is CAIRKGQQETQYF. The CDR3 DNA reads as TGTGCCATCAGGAAGGGACAGCAAGAGACCCAGTACTTC.

DNA of the CDR3: TGTGCCAGCAGTTTATCGAGGTCCCCACGGGACTACGAGCAGTACTTC. This gives the protein CASSLSRSPRDYEQYF. The V and J genes are TRBV27 and TRBJ2-7; maybe TRBD2 (5 bases). This CDR3 contains 16 residues. CDR1 is MNHEY and CDR2 is SMNVEV in the germline V gene (reference sequence). The ends were cut back, 0 bases at V and 3 bases at J, with 15 bases in the middle.

The V and J genes are TRBV6-5 and TRBJ2-1; D gene uncertain. The V end was cut by 0 bases, the J end by 7 bases, with 16 bases between. The CDR3 is 16 amino acids. CDR1 is MNHEY, CDR2 SVGAGI, per germline. In nucleotides, the CDR3 is TGTGCCAGCAGTTACTCGACTTTCCTCGGTGAGAATGAGCAGTTCTTC. Protein product: CASSYSTFLGENEQFF.

The chain links TRBV18 to TRBJ2-1; no clear D gene. This CDR3 contains 13 residues. V was trimmed by 3 bases and J by 6 bases, leaving 9 bases between them. Per the germline V gene, CDR1 is KGHSH and CDR2 is LQKENI. CDR3 in DNA: TGTGCCAGCTCACCGGGGAAACGCAATGAGCAGTTCTTC. This encodes CASSPGKRNEQFF.

The gene calls are TRBV6-1 and TRBJ1-5; 10 bases line up with TRBD1. The CDR3 is 14 amino acids. V was clipped by 4 bases and J by 4 bases; unmatched bases: 1. CDR1 is MNHNS and CDR2 is SASEGT in the germline V gene. The CDR3 nucleotides read TGTGCCAGCAGTGGGGACAGGGGAAATCAGCCCCAGCATTTT. Translating gives CASSGDRGNQPQHF.

This clone was found a few times. The gene calls are TRBV4-1 and TRBJ2-3; TRBD2 matches 8 bases. J gave up 2 bases and V 1 base, and 8 bases lay outside the gene matches. Germline CDR1 reads MGHRA; CDR2 reads YSYEKL. This CDR3 is built from 17 residues. Written as DNA, the CDR3 is TGCGCCAGCAGCCAAGGCCCCCTAGCGGGCCTCACAGATACGCAGTATTTT. Protein: CASSQGPLAGLTDTQYF.

The chain recombines TRBV27 with TRBJ1-5; D is possibly TRBD1 (5 bases). The CDR3 consists of 17 residues. The germline gives CDR1 MNHEY, CDR2 SMNVEV (reference sequence). The ends were cut back, 0 bases at V and 0 bases at J, with 12 bases in the middle. The CDR3 DNA sequence: TGTGCCAGCAGTTTATCGAGAGACAGCTATAGCAATCAGCCCCAGCATTTT. It codes for CASSLSRDSYSNQPQHF.

The chain has TRBV2 and TRBJ1-6; no clear D. The CDR3 is 14 amino acids. V was trimmed by 3 bases and J by 6 bases, leaving 9 bases between them. The germline V gene encodes CDR1 SNHLY and CDR2 FYNNEI. CDR3 in DNA: TGTGCCAGCAGTGAGCTCATCCTTAATTCACCCCTCCACTTT. Its protein is CASSELILNSPLHF.

This clone has a handful of counts. CDR3 loop: CASSLGTDYYGYTF. DNA for the CDR3: TGTGCCAGCAGCTTAGGGACAGATTACTATGGCTACACCTTC. V is TRBV7-9 and J is TRBJ1-2; tentatively, D is TRBD1 (6 bases). With 1 base removed from V and 3 bases from J, the gap between germline ends came to 9 bases. Germline assignment: CDR1 SEHNR and CDR2 FQNEAQ (reference sequence). The CDR3 runs to 14 residues.

The V gene is TRBV4-1, the J gene TRBJ2-1, with 10 bases lining up with TRBD2. This CDR3 is 14 amino acids long. The V gene end was trimmed by 6 bases and the J gene end by 7 bases; junction bases not matched to a gene: 6. Germline V lookup: CDR1 MGHRA, CDR2 YSYEKL. In nucleotides, the CDR3 is TGCGCCAGCAGACTAGGACTAGCGGCAAATGAGCAGTTCTTC. This encodes CASRLGLAANEQFF.

The chain recombines TRBV19 with TRBJ2-3, with 10 bases aligning to TRBD2. With V trimmed by 6 bases and J by 5 bases, 8 bases remained unmatched. The CDR3 is made up of 15 amino acids. The V gene's germline CDR1 is LNHDA and CDR2 SQIVND (reference sequence). As DNA, the CDR3 is TGTGCCAGTAGCCGAAGCGGGAGGGTTGGAGATACGCAGTATTTT. Its translation is CASSRSGRVGDTQYF.